The entry below describes one T cell receptor (beta chain). Its antigen is as yet unknown. Given a much more abundant clone one base away, this may be a read error. These data are taken from a study of liver allograft versus peripheral blood T cells. On the study more broadly: The authors compared T cell receptor repertoires in transplanted livers with recipients' peripheral blood repertoires. Overall study findings and caveats: Differences were reported between the T cell receptor repertoires inside liver allografts and those that were detected in peripheral blood.

TCRdb reprocessed the reads via MiXCR and lists one record per CDR3 protein. The data contain 9,500 to 12,000 distinct CDR3 sequences, about 25% of them singletons. V was clipped by 3 bases and J by 4 bases; unmatched bases: 10. CDR3 length equals 16 residues. In germline, CDR1 is KGHSH, CDR2 LQKENI. The TCR sequence derives from a human patient who had a liver transplant. A subset of T cells may come from the graft donor. The chain combines TRBV18 with TRBJ2-3; 7 positions match TRBD2. The CDR3 protein is CASSPQREGSADTQYF. As DNA, the CDR3 is TGTGCCAGCTCACCTCAAAGGGAGGGCAGCGCAGATACGCAGTATTTT. Full variable domain (outside the CDR3, taken from reference TRBV18 and TRBJ2-3): NAGVMQNPRHLVRRRGQEARLRCSPMKGHSHVYWYRQLPEEGLKFMVYLQKENIIDESGMPKERFSAEFPKEGPSILRIQQVVRGDSAAYFCASSPQREGSADTQYFGPGTRLTVL.